Below are 3 T cell receptor beta chains sequenced from a single sample in a study of identical twins. Each CDR3 protein is one row after TCRdb ran MiXCR on the 5' RACE reads. The data show a few hundred thousand distinct CDR3 sequences, with approximately 9.1% seen just once and about 8.1% held by the top ten. The specimen sequenced was naive T cells sorted from blood. All receptors come from a woman aged 45-59 years in good health.

This clonotype was recorded a few times. The chain links TRBV5-1 to TRBJ2-7, with TRBD2 as a possible D gene (5 bases). Per the germline V gene, CDR1 is SGHRS and CDR2 is YFSETQ. This CDR3 contains 15 residues. V lost 4 bases and J lost 5, with 19 bases in between. The CDR3 nucleotides are TGCGCCAGCAGCCGTTCTATTCTAGCCCCTAACGAGCAGTACTTC. This sequence encodes CASSRSILAPNEQYF.

This clonotype was found a few times. The chain employs TRBV21-1 and TRBJ1-5. TRBV21-1 is shown as a pseudogene. The CDR3 sequence is 17 residues long. CDR3 residues: CASSGGDGRFSNQPQHF. CDR3 coding DNA: TGTGCCAGCAGCGGAGGGGACGGTAGATTTAGCAATCAGCCCCAGCATTTT.

This clonotype was detected a few times. This rearrangement joins TRBV11-2 to TRBJ2-4; possible D gene TRBD2, 6 bases. Germline V gives CDR1 SGHAT, CDR2 FQNNGV. Trimming took 1 base from V and 5 from J, leaving 12 bases between them. The CDR3 sequence is 15 residues long. The CDR3 reads CASSLGGGSQNIQYF. The CDR3 coding sequence is TGTGCCAGCAGCTTAGGTGGAGGGTCCCAAAACATTCAGTACTTC. The full variable domain, completed using reference TRBV11-2 and TRBJ2-4, is EAGVAQSPRYKIIEKRQSVAFWCNPISGHATLYWYQQILGQGPKLLIQFQNNGVVDDSQLPKDRFSAERLKGVDSTLKIQPAKLEDSAVYLCASSLGGGSQNIQYFGAGTRLSVL.